This T cell receptor (beta chain) was sequenced for a study of shared clonotypes between healthy human individuals. Findings of the study overall: The researchers took only blood, and tissue repertoires probably look different.

Concerning this clone itself: Its antigen is not identified.

The ends lost 6 bases at V and 1 base at J; junction bases unmatched: 5. This CDR3 has 15 amino acids. Looked up from germline, CDR1 is MNHNY and CDR2 is SVGAGI (reference sequence). TCRdb's copy holds only in-frame clones and misses some; the assay was immunoSEQ multiplex PCR. This sample yields about half a million clones, of which over 70% are seen a single time; roughly 13% belongs to the top ten. Sequencing used PBMCs. The chain uses TRBV6-6 and TRBJ1-5; 8 bases align to TRBD1. This clonotype was obtained from a woman aged 40 to 49 in good health. Some clones in this sample may be carry-over from other donors' samples. CDR3 sequence reads: CASSSTGGSNQPQHF. In DNA form, the CDR3 reads TGTGCCAGCAGCTCCACAGGGGGAAGCAATCAGCCCCAGCATTTT.